This T cell receptor (beta chain) was sequenced for a study of regulatory T cells in long-lasting Graves disease. Deletions cut 4 bases from V and 0 bases from J, with 12 bases between. The germline CDR1 and CDR2 sequences are SGHRS and YFSETQ. The CDR3 is 15 amino acids. Arm-PCR of CDR3 regions and iRepertoire HTBI primers were the basis on which TCR beta libraries were built. MiXCR, run by TCRdb on the multiplex PCR reads, gives a single entry per CDR3 protein. This table holds about 290,000 distinct CDR3 sequences, 22% found once. Indicated time point: persistent/refractory GD, antithyroid drugs over 5 years with positive TRAb. PBMC-extracted RNA yielded the TCR library. This clonotype was observed a few times.

The V and J genes are TRBV5-1 and TRBJ2-3; D gene unclear. Sequenced material: peripheral blood mononuclear cells (PBMCs), taken when the disease was refractory, from a patient treated with antithyroid drugs. This clonotype was obtained from a female donor with Graves disease. The CDR3 region has the DNA TGCGCCAGCAGCCCCCGAGGATATAGCACAGATACGCAGTATTTT. This gives the protein CASSPRGYSTDTQYF.